This T cell receptor (beta chain) was sequenced during a study of lung T cells in sarcoidosis with Löfgren's syndrome. Germline V gene data show CDR1 as MDHEN and CDR2 as SYDVKM. 11 amino acids form the CDR3, both terminal residues included. TCRdb itself ran the reads through MiXCR, one entry per CDR3 protein. The sample yields 58,000 or so distinct CDR3 sequences, less than 25% seen once. About this clonotype: This may be a read error: a much more frequent sequence differs by one nucleotide. The CDR3 ends on some other residue instead of the conserved phenylalanine or tryptophan, so this is likely a read error. No DNA is shown, since the ends of the CDR3 on it are uncertain; the CDR3 is the one TCRdb lists.

Sequencing used CD4+ T cells from PBMCs. This receptor was identified in a human donor with sarcoidosis (Löfgren's syndrome or another form), or a control subject (not recorded which). This chain links TRBV28 with TRBJ2-7; the table's D call, TRBD1, has no DNA check behind it. The CDR3 here is CASSLPLGQGG.